The 21 T cell receptor beta chains presented below share a single source sample, sequenced in a study of blood T cell repertoires in COVID-19. TCRdb's table, derived via immunoSEQ multiplex PCR, lists solely in-frame clones and lacks some. The sample carries around 30,000 clones, 55% to 80% recorded once. The material sequenced was peripheral blood. Every receptor here comes from a human donor in a cohort sampled during active COVID-19.

The chain recombines TRBV3-1 (or the pseudogene TRBV3-2) with TRBJ1-5, with unresolved D. V gave up 4 bases and J gave up 0 bases, with 7 bases separating them. Looked up from germline, CDR1 is LGHDT and CDR2 is YNNKEL (reference sequence). The CDR3 is made up of 14 amino acids. The CDR3 coding sequence is TGTGCCAGCAGCCCTTCCAGTAGCAATCAGCCCCAGCATTTT. Translation: CASSPSSSNQPQHF.

The chain has TRBV5-4 and TRBJ2-1; 11 bases map to TRBD2. This CDR3 has 15 residues. The germline CDR1 and CDR2 sequences are SGHNT and YYREEE (reference sequence). J gave up 4 bases and V 4 bases, and 4 bases lay outside the gene matches. DNA for the CDR3: TGTGCCAGCAGCAATAGCGGGGGGGCTTACAATGAGCAGTTCTTC. This translates into CASSNSGGAYNEQFF.

V and J are TRBV19 and TRBJ1-2; D remains unclear. Per germline, CDR1 LNHDA and CDR2 SQIVND (reference sequence). CDR3 length: 12 amino acids. The V and J ends lost 5 bases and 7 bases respectively, with 11 bases between them. CDR3 residues: CASSARSAGYTF. The CDR3 DNA reads TGTGCCAGTAGTGCCAGGTCCGCTGGCTACACCTTC. Supplemented by reference TRBV19 and TRBJ1-2, the full variable domain reads DGGITQSPKYLFRKEGQNVTLSCEQNLNHDAMYWYRQDPGQGLRLIYYSQIVNDFQKGDIAEGYSVSREKKESFPLTVTSAQKNPTAFYLCASSARSAGYTFGSGTRLTVV.

This clone came up a few times. The V call is TRBV5-5, the J call TRBJ2-1; D might be TRBD2 (7 bases). The V gene's germline CDR1 is SGHKS and CDR2 YYEKEE (reference sequence). Trimming left V 4 bases short and J 9 bases short, with 29 bases between. The CDR3 spans 18 residues. The CDR3 bases are TGTGCCAGCAGCCTCCAGGGGCGGGGACTACTTCCCGTGGTTGAGCAGTTCTTC. Protein: CASSLQGRGLLPVVEQFF.

The rearrangement uses TRBV18 and TRBJ1-6; 7 nucleotides agree with TRBD1. Unmatched junction bases numbered 5, after V lost 2 bases and J lost 10 bases. CDR1 KGHSH and CDR2 LQKENI come from the germline V gene. CDR3 length: 14 amino acids. The CDR3 nucleotides read TGTGCCAGCTCACCAGAACAGGGGAAATCACCCCTCCACTTT. This translates into CASSPEQGKSPLHF.

V is TRBV3-1 (or the pseudogene TRBV3-2) and J is TRBJ1-5; a possible D gene is TRBD1 (5 bases). Deletions cut 4 bases from V and 7 bases from J, with 17 bases between. In germline, CDR1 is LGHDT, CDR2 YNNKEL (reference sequence). The CDR3 contains 15 residues. The CDR3 bases are TGTGCCAGCAGCCTCCGGGGACTGGGTACACAGCCCCAGCATTTT. Translated: CASSLRGLGTQPQHF.

The chain carries TRBV7-3 and TRBJ1-1; tentatively, D is TRBD1 (5 bases). V was pared by 4 bases and J by 0 bases, with 9 bases between. This CDR3 is built from 14 residues. Per germline, CDR1 SGHTA and CDR2 FQGTGA. CDR3 nucleotides: TGTGCCAGCAGCTCACAGGCCTTGAACACTGAAGCTTTCTTT. Translating it yields CASSSQALNTEAFF.

V gene TRBV19 combines with J gene TRBJ1-5; TRBD1 matches at 8 bases. Germline trimming cut 6 bases from V and 0 bases from J; bases unmatched to any gene: 7. The CDR3 runs to 16 residues. The V gene's germline CDR1 is LNHDA and CDR2 SQIVND (reference sequence). The CDR3 region has the DNA TGTGCCAGTAGGCCCACAGGGGGTGATAGCAATCAGCCCCAGCATTTT. It encodes CASRPTGGDSNQPQHF. The whole variable domain, remainder taken from reference TRBV19 and TRBJ1-5, is DGGITQSPKYLFRKEGQNVTLSCEQNLNHDAMYWYRQDPGQGLRLIYYSQIVNDFQKGDIAEGYSVSREKKESFPLTVTSAQKNPTAFYLCASRPTGGDSNQPQHFGDGTRLSIL.

In nucleotides, the CDR3 is TGTGCCAGCAGTTTTTCGGGGATAAGCAATCAGCCCCAGCATTTT. It specifies CASSFSGISNQPQHF. V and J are TRBV27 and TRBJ1-5, with no clear D. V lost 3 bases and J lost 1, with 10 bases in between. The length of the CDR3 is 15 residues. CDR1 is MNHEY and CDR2 is SMNVEV in the germline V gene (reference sequence).

The chain couples TRBV9 to TRBJ2-7; 8 positions match TRBD1. The CDR3 length is 14 residues. Germline assignment: CDR1 SGDLS and CDR2 YYNGEE. V lost 0 bases, J lost 5 bases, and 4 bases stayed unmatched. The CDR3 region is CASSVGTGKDEQYF. CDR3 bases: TGTGCCAGCAGCGTAGGGACAGGGAAGGACGAGCAGTACTTC.

This chain links TRBV6-5 with TRBJ2-7, with D possibly matching TRBD1 (6 bases). The germline V and J ends were trimmed by 5 bases and 2 bases, with 13 bases remaining between them. The CDR3 consists of 14 residues. CDR1 and CDR2 (germline): MNHEY, SVGAGI. This CDR3 is CASSRTQGPYEQYF. CDR3 DNA sequence: TGTGCCAGCAGTAGGACCCAGGGGCCCTACGAGCAGTACTTC.

The chain employs TRBV7-2 and TRBJ2-5; tentative D call: TRBD2 (6 bases). The CDR3 covers 13 residues. Germline values: CDR1 SGHTA, CDR2 FQGNSA. V was trimmed by 5 bases and J by 4 bases, leaving 11 bases between them. CDR3 DNA: TGTGCCAGCAGCATGGGACTGAGAGAGACCCAGTACTTC. Protein product: CASSMGLRETQYF.

CDR3 amino acids: CASSVDSYQPQHF. DNA for the CDR3: TGTGCCAGCAGCGTCGACAGCTATCAGCCCCAGCATTTT. The chain carries TRBV14 and TRBJ1-5, with a weak D call TRBD1 (5 bases). V lost 5 bases and J lost 5, with 10 bases in between. The CDR3 covers 13 residues. The germline V gene has CDR1 SGHDN and CDR2 FVKESK.

The V and J genes are TRBV5-6 and TRBJ2-2, with D perhaps TRBD2 (6 bases). Germline V CDR1 and CDR2: SGHDT, YYEEEE. There are 15 residues in the CDR3. Trimming removed 0 bases at V and 1 base at J, with 7 bases between. The CDR3 DNA follows: TGTGCCAGCAGCTTGGCGGGAGTGAACACCGGGGAGCTGTTTTTT. This translates into CASSLAGVNTGELFF.

The CDR3 spells CASSLDGLAGRTGELFF. The CDR3 DNA reads as TGCGCCAGCAGCTTGGATGGACTAGCGGGACGCACCGGGGAGCTGTTTTTT. This chain links TRBV5-1 with TRBJ2-2, with 12 positions matching TRBD2. The CDR3 is 17 amino acids. With V trimmed by 0 bases and J by 4 bases, 4 bases remained unmatched. Per germline, CDR1 SGHRS and CDR2 YFSETQ. The full variable domain, completed using reference TRBV5-1 and TRBJ2-2, is KAGVTQTPRYLIKTRGQQVTLSCSPISGHRSVSWYQQTPGQGLQFLFEYFSETQRNKGNFPGRFSGRQFSNSRSEMNVSTLELGDSALYLCASSLDGLAGRTGELFFGEGSRLTVL.

This sequence joins TRBV11-1 and TRBJ2-7, with 10 bases lining up with TRBD2. With V trimmed by 5 bases and J by 3 bases, 4 bases remained unmatched. This CDR3 has 14 amino acids. In germline, CDR1 is SGHAT, CDR2 FQDESV (reference sequence). The CDR3 DNA reads TGTGCCAGCAGCAGAAGGACTAGCGGCTACGAGCAGTACTTC. Its protein is CASSRRTSGYEQYF.

The gene calls are TRBV4-3 and TRBJ2-7; TRBD1 agrees at 8 bases. The CDR3 consists of 14 residues. The germline V gene has CDR1 LGHNA and CDR2 YSLEER. With V trimmed by 3 bases and J by 2 bases, 3 bases remained unmatched. The CDR3: CASSHVGQAYEQYF. The DNA for the CDR3 is TGCGCCAGCAGCCACGTGGGACAGGCCTACGAGCAGTACTTC.

This clone was recorded once. The V gene is TRBV6-1, the J gene TRBJ2-7, with 10 bases matching TRBD1. CDR1 and CDR2 from the germline V gene are MNHNS and SASEGT. This CDR3 has 16 residues. With V trimmed by 3 bases and J by 0 bases, 5 bases remained unmatched. The CDR3 loop is CASSDLRDRGSYEQYF. The CDR3 bases are TGTGCCAGCAGTGACCTTCGGGACAGGGGCTCCTACGAGCAGTACTTC.

The V call is TRBV6-5, the J call TRBJ2-5, with D tentatively TRBD1 (5 bases). The CDR3 contains 13 residues. From germline, CDR1 is MNHEY and CDR2 SVGAGI. V shed 6 bases and J shed 5 bases, with 13 bases lying between them. The CDR3 DNA reads TGTGCCAGCAGCTCTACCCCAGGGGAGACCCAGTACTTC. Its translation: CASSSTPGETQYF.

A few counts support this clone. The chain uses TRBV14 and TRBJ2-7, with D possibly TRBD1 on 5 matching bases. There are 13 residues in the CDR3. From germline, CDR1 is SGHDN and CDR2 FVKESK. The V and J ends lost 4 bases and 0 bases respectively, with 7 bases between them. CDR3 amino acids: CASSLQVSYEQYF. The CDR3 DNA is TGTGCCAGCAGCCTACAGGTCTCCTACGAGCAGTACTTC.

DNA for the CDR3: TGCGCCAGCAGCGAGGGGAGGGGACTAGCGGGAAACTCCTACAATGAGCAGTTCTTC. Amino acid sequence: CASSEGRGLAGNSYNEQFF. The chain uses TRBV5-1 and TRBJ2-1; 13 bases align to TRBD2. Germline V gene lookup returns CDR1 SGHRS and CDR2 YFSETQ. The V gene end was trimmed by 4 bases and the J gene end by 0 bases; junction bases not matched to a gene: 10. The CDR3 is made up of 19 amino acids.